A single sample gave rise to the 10 T cell receptor beta chains below, sequenced in a study of CD8+CD57+ T cells in acquired aplastic anemia. Genomic DNA constituted the template upon which TCR beta VDJ and CDR3 profiling was performed. TCRdb itself ran the reads through MiXCR, one entry per CDR3 protein. The table records about 110,000 distinct CDR3 sequences, around half of them present only once. The sample comprised sorted CD4+, CD8+, or CD8+CD57+ T cells (not recorded which) from PBMCs. The receptors were gathered from a human donor in good health, serving as a control.

The V gene is TRBV5-1, the J gene TRBJ1-1; D uncertain. The V and J ends lost 4 bases and 0 bases respectively, with 7 bases between them. Germline V CDR1 and CDR2: SGHRS, YFSETQ. This CDR3 has 13 amino acids. CDR3 sequence (DNA): TGCGCCAGCAGCCAGTTAATGAACACTGAAGCTTTCTTT. Amino acids: CASSQLMNTEAFF.

The J gene is TRBJ2-7, the V gene TRBV7-3, with 7 bases that match TRBD2. The ends lost 5 bases at V and 2 bases at J; junction bases unmatched: 6. Germline V gene sequence: CDR1 SGHTA, CDR2 FQGTGA. This CDR3 comprises 14 residues. As DNA, the CDR3 is TGTGCCAGCAGCGAGAGCCGGGGGGCCTACGAGCAGTACTTC. Translating it yields CASSESRGAYEQYF. The full variable domain, in which reference TRBV7-3 and TRBJ2-7 provide the parts outside the CDR3, is GAGVSQTPSNKVTEKGKYVELRCDPISGHTALYWYRQSLGQGPEFLIYFQGTGAADDSGLPNDRFFAVRPEGSVSTLKIQRTERGDSAVYLCASSESRGAYEQYFGPGTRLTVT.

J is TRBJ1-6 and V is TRBV25-1, with D unclear. Germline V gives CDR1 MGHDK, CDR2 SYGVNS. Deletions cut 3 bases from V and 1 base from J, with 4 bases between. The CDR3 loop spans 14 amino acids. CDR3 sequence reads: CASSDRSYNSPLHF. The CDR3, as DNA: TGTGCCAGCAGTGACAGGTCCTATAATTCACCCCTCCACTTT.

The chain has TRBV20-1 and TRBJ1-1; possible D gene TRBD1, 6 bases. V was trimmed by 1 base and J by 6 bases, leaving 15 bases between them. The CDR3 length is 14 residues. CDR1 and CDR2 from the germline V gene are DFQATT and SNEGSKA (reference sequence). The CDR3 sequence: CSARVQGGRAEAFF. The CDR3 DNA reads TGCAGTGCTAGAGTACAAGGGGGGCGGGCTGAAGCTTTCTTT.

As concerns this clonotype: It may be a read error: a sequence one base away is much more abundant. V and J are TRBV29-1 and TRBJ2-7; the match to TRBD1 covers 11 bases. CDR3 length equals 13 residues. V was clipped by 7 bases and J by 6 bases; unmatched bases: 8. The V gene's germline CDR1 is SQVTM and CDR2 ANQGSEA. The CDR3 loop is CSARTGGEGEQYF. The CDR3, as DNA: TGCAGCGCAAGGACAGGGGGCGAGGGCGAGCAGTACTTC.

The genes are TRBV3-1 and TRBJ1-2; D remains unclear. Trimming pared 6 bases from V and 8 bases from J, leaving 13 bases between. CDR1 is LGHDT, CDR2 YNNKEL, per germline (reference sequence). The CDR3 is made up of 12 amino acids. CDR3 region: CASSYPGGGYTF. The CDR3 nucleotides read TGTGCCAGCAGTTACCCTGGAGGAGGCTACACCTTC.

With respect to this clonotype: A read error may be the cause here, since a much bigger clone is one base away. The chain links TRBV27 to TRBJ1-2, with D possibly TRBD1 on 6 matching bases. V dropped 8 bases and J dropped 6 bases, with 13 bases sitting between them. CDR3 length: 12 amino acids. Germline CDR1 is MNHEY and CDR2 is SMNVEV (reference sequence). CDR3 protein: CASAGGANGYTF. In DNA, the CDR3 is TGTGCCAGCGCCGGGGGGGCCAATGGCTACACCTTC.

About this clonotype itself: This may come from a read error, since a much larger clone is one base off. The chain joins TRBV11-1 to TRBJ1-3, with a weak D call TRBD1 (5 bases). V was trimmed by 6 bases and J by 3 bases, leaving 24 bases between them. The CDR3 has 18 amino acids. Germline lookup yields CDR1 SGHAT and CDR2 FQDESV (reference sequence). CDR3 protein: CASRGPDKKNSDGNTIYF. CDR3 in DNA: TGTGCCAGCAGAGGGCCGGACAAGAAGAATTCCGATGGAAACACCATATATTTT.

This clonotype occurred many times. The rearrangement uses TRBV2 and TRBJ1-6, with unresolved D. Germline CDR1 and CDR2: SNHLY and FYNNEI. Deletions cut 0 bases from V and 7 bases from J, with 10 bases between. The CDR3 has 15 residues. The DNA of the CDR3 is TGTGCCAGCAGTGAAGCTCCGGGGAGCAATTCACCCCTCCACTTT. Translation gives CASSEAPGSNSPLHF.

The chain recombines TRBV4-1 with TRBJ2-5; no reliable D call. The CDR3 sequence is 13 residues long. Germline CDR1 reads MGHRA; CDR2 reads YSYEKL. The germline V and J ends were trimmed by 5 bases and 2 bases, with 9 bases remaining between them. The CDR3: CASSARLQETQYF. The CDR3 nucleotides are TGCGCCAGCAGCGCCCGACTTCAAGAGACCCAGTACTTC.